This T cell receptor beta chain was documented in a study of monozygotic twins with cystic fibrosis. Assay used: immunoSEQ multiplex PCR; TCRdb lists only in-frame clones, some missing. Of about 9,500 clones listed, roughly 98% are singletons. Findings of the study overall: Clonality was generally low (median approximately 0.0088), higher in the most severe patients. V usage most resembled the co-twin in 13 of 16 pairs.

This CDR3 is built from 16 residues. V shed 4 bases and J 0 bases; nucleotides not matched to a gene: 9. CDR1 MDHEN and CDR2 SYDVKM come from the germline V gene. As to this clone: Its antigen is unidentified.

The source is a girl aged 2 to 10 with cystic fibrosis. The chain recombines TRBV28 with TRBJ2-7, with TRBD1 identical over 7 bases. The sample comprised blood. CDR3 DNA: TGTGCCAGCAGTTACCTTCGACAGGGAACCTCCTACGAGCAGTACTTC. This translates into CASSYLRQGTSYEQYF.